Presented here are 23 T cell receptor beta chains from one specimen sequenced in a study of T cell repertoires in cytomegalovirus infection (dated by TCRdb to 2018 to 2020). The run used an Illumina HiSeq 1500. Using fastp trimming at Q25 and MiXCR clonotype assembly, TCRdb reanalyzed the public sequencing data and kept in-frame beta chains. CDR3 protein sequences are deduplicated, and each keeps its most common genes and DNA. The sample table contains some 99,000 distinct CDR3 sequences; only one count was recorded for approximately 28% of them. The top ten hold roughly 81% of the sample. Antigens of these TCRs are unknown. The meaning of the sample's treatment or condition label: in vitro stimulation with specific CMV peptide epitopes to enrich CMV-specific T cells. The sequencing here drew on CD8+ T cells from cultured PBMCs, taken from culture after CMV antigen stimulation. These receptors were obtained from a human donor in good health (CMV status not recorded). Some clones in this sample may be carry-over from other donors' samples.

This clonotype was found once. CDR3 DNA: TGTGCCAGCAGTTTAGGAGCGGGGGGGACCGGGGAGCTGTTTTTT. Protein product: CASSLGAGGTGELFF. This chain joins TRBV27 and TRBJ2-2, with TRBD2 matching 10 bases. V shed 2 bases and J 5 bases; nucleotides not matched to a gene: 2. This CDR3 region has 15 residues. The V gene's germline CDR1 is MNHEY and CDR2 SMNVEV (reference sequence).

In its sample, this clonotype was seen a few times. The gene calls are TRBV6-1 and TRBJ1-4, with TRBD1 matching 7 bases. Germline V gives CDR1 MNHNS, CDR2 SASEGT. The CDR3 sequence is 17 residues long. Losses at the gene ends were 2 bases for V and 3 bases for J; bases not matched to a gene: 9. For the CDR3, the DNA is TGTGCCAGCAGTGAAAGGGACAGCCTGGTTGCTAATGAAAAACTGTTTTTT. Its protein product is CASSERDSLVANEKLFF.

DNA of the CDR3: TGTGCCAGCAGTTTATCCGGACAGGGCCCGAATGAGCAGTTCTTC. Translating it yields CASSLSGQGPNEQFF. The V gene is TRBV27, the J gene TRBJ2-1; 8 bases fit TRBD1. The CDR3 runs 15 residues. The J segment lost 7 bases and the V segment lost 0 bases, leaving 5 bases of the junction unmatched. Looked up from germline, CDR1 is MNHEY and CDR2 is SMNVEV (reference sequence).

This sequence joins TRBV7-9 and TRBJ2-5; possibly TRBD2 for D (6 bases). CDR1 SEHNR and CDR2 FQNEAQ come from the germline V gene (reference sequence). CDR3 length equals 15 residues. The V gene lost 5 bases and the J gene lost 4 bases, with 17 bases spanning the gap. The CDR3 sequence: CASSPSTRERETQYF. The CDR3 DNA follows: TGTGCCAGCAGCCCATCGACTAGGGAGAGAGAGACCCAGTACTTC.

The chain couples TRBV6-2 or TRBV6-3 to TRBJ1-1; TRBD1 aligns across 8 bases. The V segment lost 6 bases and the J segment 4 bases; nucleotides outside the gene matches: 7. This CDR3 has 14 amino acids. CDR1 and CDR2 (germline): MNHEY, SVGEGT. CDR3: CASSHGQGSTEAFF. DNA of the CDR3: TGTGCCAGCAGCCATGGACAGGGAAGCACTGAAGCTTTCTTT.

V is TRBV5-1 and J is TRBJ2-1; 7 bases fit TRBD2. CDR1 is SGHRS, CDR2 YFSETQ, per germline. With V trimmed by 0 bases and J by 4 bases, 10 bases remained unmatched. The CDR3 runs 17 residues. The CDR3 nucleotides are TGCGCCAGCAGCTTGGCCGGGGTAGCGGGTTCTTACAATGAGCAGTTCTTC. This codes for CASSLAGVAGSYNEQFF.

CDR3 nucleotide sequence: TGTGCCAGCAGCTTTCGGGTCAGCACAGATACGCAGTATTTT. As protein: CASSFRVSTDTQYF. This rearrangement joins TRBV28 to TRBJ2-3; D remains ambiguous. The CDR3 covers 14 residues. From germline, CDR1 is MDHEN and CDR2 SYDVKM. V lost 6 bases to trimming and J lost 0 bases, with 10 bases between them.

This clonotype appeared many times. This chain links TRBV5-8 with TRBJ1-2; TRBD1 aligns across 7 bases. The ends lost 1 base at V and 8 bases at J; junction bases unmatched: 8. CDR3 length equals 14 residues. Germline loops: CDR1 SGHTS, CDR2 YDEGEE. The CDR3 here is CASSLFRTGSGYTF. DNA for the CDR3: TGTGCCAGCAGCTTGTTTAGGACAGGTTCCGGCTACACCTTC.

As concerns this clonotype: Just one base apart from a much larger clone, this may be a read error. V gene TRBV7-2 combines with J gene TRBJ1-1, with D tentatively TRBD1 (6 bases). The ends were cut back, 7 bases at V and 3 bases at J, with 21 bases in the middle. From germline, CDR1 is SGHTA and CDR2 FQGNSA. The CDR3 runs 16 residues. Written as DNA, the CDR3 is TGTGCCAGCAACCAGTCAGGGACATTTCATTACACTGAAGCTTTCTTT. It codes for CASNQSGTFHYTEAFF.

V and J are TRBV20-1 and TRBJ1-1; 10 positions agree with TRBD1. V was pared by 3 bases and J by 2 bases, with 15 bases of the junction left unmatched. Looked up from germline, CDR1 is DFQATT and CDR2 is SNEGSKA (reference sequence). This CDR3 contains 18 residues. CDR3: CSASPPPGQGIGNTEAFF. The DNA for the CDR3 is TGCAGTGCTAGTCCTCCCCCGGGACAGGGGATTGGAAACACTGAAGCTTTCTTT.

A note on this clonotype: A read error is possible here, since a much larger clone lies one base away. V is TRBV28 and J is TRBJ2-1, with D possibly matching TRBD1 (6 bases). CDR1 and CDR2 from the germline V gene are MDHEN and SYDVKM. This CDR3 is built from 13 residues. In DNA form, the CDR3 reads TGTGCCAGCGGCATACAGGGATCCGGTGAGCGGTTCTTC. Translating it yields CASGIQGSGERFF.

This clonotype has at least ten counts. V gene TRBV2 combines with J gene TRBJ1-1, with D possibly matching TRBD1 (5 bases). CDR1 and CDR2 from the germline V gene are SNHLY and FYNNEI. Trimming took off 3 bases at V and 4 bases at J, with 6 bases between the two ends. CDR3 length equals 12 residues. The CDR3 nucleotides read TGTGCCAGCAGTGACGGGGGCACTGAAGCTTTCTTT. Translated, it gives CASSDGGTEAFF.

This clonotype was seen ten or more times. The chain employs TRBV7-6 and TRBJ2-3; 8 bases agree with TRBD2. Germline assignment: CDR1 SGHVS and CDR2 FNYEAQ. With 3 bases clipped from V and 2 bases from J, the junction kept 7 bases outside the gene matches. The CDR3 is 16 amino acids. CDR3 amino acids: CASSFTTGLDTDTQYF. The CDR3 nucleotides are TGTGCCAGCAGCTTTACCACGGGACTAGACACAGATACGCAGTATTTT.

This clonotype was seen at least ten times. The chain employs TRBV28 and TRBJ2-5, with a tentative D call TRBD1 (5 bases). The CDR3 sequence is 14 residues long. Trimming took 8 bases from V and 6 from J, leaving 19 bases between them. In germline, CDR1 is MDHEN, CDR2 SYDVKM. In nucleotides, the CDR3 is TGTGCCAGCTGTCAAGACGGTGGGGCGCAGACCCAGTACTTC. Protein: CASCQDGGAQTQYF.

The chain joins TRBV28 to TRBJ2-3; TRBD1 might be the D (5 bases). The CDR3 totals 16 residues. Trimming cost V 5 bases and J 3 bases, with 18 bases left between them. Germline CDR1 is MDHEN and CDR2 is SYDVKM. For the CDR3, the DNA is TGTGCCAGCAGTCTCCGACAGAGGCCGGCGACAGATACGCAGTATTTT. Translating it yields CASSLRQRPATDTQYF.

The chain combines TRBV6-5 with TRBJ1-1; D is possibly TRBD1 (5 bases). This CDR3 spans 15 amino acids. Between the trimmed V and J ends, which lost 2 bases and 1 base, there was a span of 11 bases. Germline V gene lookup returns CDR1 MNHEY and CDR2 SVGAGI. The CDR3 is CASSYGDGGNTEAFF. The CDR3 DNA reads as TGTGCCAGCAGTTACGGGGACGGAGGGAACACTGAAGCTTTCTTT.

A few counts support this clonotype. This chain joins TRBV7-2 and TRBJ1-5; no reliable D call. Germline V gene lookup returns CDR1 SGHTA and CDR2 FQGNSA. V was cut by 5 bases and J by 1 base, with 21 bases left in between. The CDR3 length is 18 residues. As DNA, the CDR3 is TGTGCCAGCAGCCGCGGCGGGCGATCGGAAGCCAGCAATCAGCCCCAGCATTTT. It yields the protein CASSRGGRSEASNQPQHF.

There are a few counts of this clonotype. This sequence may be a read error, since a much larger clone differs from it by one base. The chain uses TRBV7-9 and TRBJ1-1; possibly TRBD1 for D (5 bases). V was cut by 4 bases and J by 8 bases, with 14 bases left in between. Germline CDR1 and CDR2: SEHNR and FQNEAQ (reference sequence). The CDR3 has 13 residues. DNA of the CDR3: TGTGCCAGCAGCTCAAGCGACGGGGGGGAAGCTTTCTTT. Translated, it gives CASSSSDGGEAFF.

The chain recombines TRBV27 with TRBJ2-7, with 9 bases lining up with TRBD1. CDR1 MNHEY and CDR2 SMNVEV come from the germline V gene (reference sequence). Trimming took 4 bases from V and 2 from J; bases not matched to a gene: 3. This CDR3 is built from 14 residues. The CDR3 loop reads CASSYRGLTYEQYF. Here the CDR3 DNA reads TGTGCCAGCAGTTACAGGGGGCTAACCTACGAGCAGTACTTC.

This clonotype was counted between two and nine times. This sequence joins TRBV6-2 or TRBV6-3 and TRBJ2-1; 12 nucleotides agree with TRBD2. The CDR3 is 18 amino acids. CDR1 and CDR2 from the germline V gene are MNHEY and SVGEGT. V was pared by 6 bases and J by 0 bases, with 9 bases of the junction left unmatched. CDR3 loop: CASRVLAGGRSSYNEQFF. CDR3 bases: TGTGCCAGCAGGGTACTAGCGGGGGGACGGAGCTCCTACAATGAGCAGTTCTTC.

The chain carries TRBV7-9 and TRBJ1-1; 9 nucleotides agree with TRBD1. CDR1 and CDR2 from the germline V gene are SEHNR and FQNEAQ (reference sequence). There are 16 residues in the CDR3. V shed 4 bases, J shed 4 bases, and the junction held 10 bases outside the gene matches. CDR3 in DNA: TGTGCCAGCAGCTCACGACAGGGGGGATTGGGCACTGAAGCTTTCTTT. Protein sequence: CASSSRQGGLGTEAFF.

This clonotype was observed a handful of times. The chain employs TRBV7-6 and TRBJ2-7, with 10 bases matching TRBD1. CDR1 is SGHVS, CDR2 FNYEAQ, per germline. The CDR3 length is 14 residues. Trimming took 4 bases from V and 12 from J; bases not matched to a gene: 12. CDR3 region: CASSSTGTGVRWYF. In DNA form, the CDR3 reads TGTGCCAGCAGCTCCACCGGGACAGGGGTGAGATGGTACTTC.

This clonotype occurred a few times. V and J are TRBV12-3 or TRBV12-4 and TRBJ2-7, with unresolved D. Trimming left V 6 bases short and J 2 bases short, with 14 bases between. The CDR3 loop spans 14 amino acids. The CDR3 coding sequence is TGTGCCAGCAGGAACAGTCTTGGGCCCTACGAGCAGTACTTC. Protein sequence: CASRNSLGPYEQYF.